The rows below give T cell receptor beta chains drawn from one sample of a study of T cells after yellow fever vaccination. TCRdb passed the 5' RACE reads through MiXCR, listing each CDR3 protein once. The repertoire has about 160,000 distinct CDR3 sequences, under 7.5% of them found once; the top ten carry 2.5% to 3%. The sample in question was CD4+ T cells sorted from PBMCs, obtained roughly 5 days after the first yellow fever vaccination. These receptors originate from a man aged 18 to 30 who received the YFV17D yellow fever vaccine. Each CDR3 is given with its conserved first and last residue. Each record gives: clone size, D gene, J gene, V gene, CDR3 length, CDR3 protein, CDR3 DNA. The D gene is left open where the match is weak. Size values are once, few and many counts, or a class for expanded clones, and some rows have none.

few	NA	TRBJ2-7	TRBV11-3	15	CASSLGFHEYYEQYF	TGTGCCAGCAGCTTAGGCTTCCACGAATACTACGAGCAGTACTTC
NA	NA	TRBJ1-6	TRBV12-3/TRBV12-4	13	CASSPREGSPLHF	TGTGCCAGCAGCCCCAGGGAAGGATCACCCCTCCACTTT
NA	TRBD1	TRBJ2-7	TRBV20-1	13	CSAWTGLTYEQYF	TGCAGTGCCTGGACAGGGTTGACCTACGAGCAGTACTTC
NA	NA	TRBJ1-1	TRBV5-1	13	CASSPLVNTEAFF	TGCGCCAGCAGCCCCCTAGTGAACACTGAAGCTTTCTTT
few	TRBD1	TRBJ2-2	TRBV6-1	15	CASRTGTGGTGELFF	TGTGCCAGCAGGACCGGGACAGGGGGCACCGGGGAGCTGTTTTTT
many	TRBD1	TRBJ1-1	TRBV7-3	14	CASSLGTENTEAFF	TGTGCCAGCAGCTTAGGGACAGAGAACACTGAAGCTTTCTTT
many	NA	TRBJ2-3	TRBV20-1	14	CSASQGGGSDTQYF	TGCAGTGCCAGCCAGGGGGGGGGGTCAGATACGCAGTATTTT
many	NA	TRBJ2-7	TRBV20-1	13	CSVKPPGDYEQYF	TGCAGTGTCAAGCCCCCAGGGGACTACGAGCAGTACTTC
many	NA	TRBJ2-3	TRBV7-3	13	CASSPGPKDTQYF	TGTGCCAGCAGCCCGGGACCTAAAGATACGCAGTATTTT
few	NA	TRBJ2-7	TRBV19	14	CASSKGGAFYEQYF	TGTGCCAGTAGTAAGGGGGGGGCGTTCTACGAGCAGTACTTC